The entry below describes one T cell receptor beta chain. This CDR3 spans 13 amino acids. Germline CDR1 and CDR2: SGHRS and YFSETQ. V trimming: 5 bases; J trimming: 8 bases; junction bases outside the gene matches: 9. Sequencing used immunoSEQ multiplex PCR; TCRdb keeps in-frame clones, though not all of them. The data contain some 48,000 clones, roughly 93% of them singletons. The rearrangement links TRBV5-1 to TRBJ1-2, with 7 bases aligning to TRBD1. The sequencing sample was made of PBMCs. The clonotype comes from a man aged 35-49 years with rheumatoid arthritis. The CDR3 nucleotides read TGCGCCAGCAGAGACTCAGGGGGGACGGGCTACACCTTC. Residues: CASRDSGGTGYTF.